This is a list of T cell receptor beta chains from one sample in a study of CD8 T cells in ankylosing spondylitis. TCRdb processed the 5' RACE reads anew with MiXCR; each CDR3 protein has one entry. Altogether 69,000 or so distinct CDR3 sequences are present, approximately 5.3% being singletons, with the ten largest covering 2% to 2.5%. Sequencing was done on a sample of blood, either unsorted or a sorted T cell fraction (not recorded which). Receptors originate from a male donor with ankylosing spondylitis or in good health (not recorded which). The CDR3 runs from the conserved cysteine through the conserved F or W. D genes are given only for firm matches. Clone size is stated in some rows and not others, as once, few, many or a class when expanded.

>-|many|TRBJ1-4|TRBV7-9
CASSFQGGGAEKLFF
TGTGCCAGCAGCTTCCAGGGCGGAGGGGCTGAAAAACTGTTTTTT
>-|many|TRBJ1-5|TRBV27
CASSLFPGFNQPQHF
TGTGCCAGCAGTTTATTCCCAGGGTTCAATCAGCCCCAGCATTTT
>-|many|TRBJ1-1|TRBV4-2
CASSQVQGNTEAFF
TGTGCCAGCAGCCAAGTACAGGGGAACACTGAAGCTTTCTTT
>TRBD1|few|TRBJ2-3|TRBV25-1
CASSEFAGGGTDTQYF
TGTGCCAGCAGTGAATTTGCAGGGGGTGGCACAGATACGCAGTATTTT
>-|many|TRBJ1-2|TRBV5-1
CASRPGGEDYGYTF
TGCGCCAGCAGACCCGGGGGAGAGGACTATGGCTACACCTTC
>-|many|TRBJ1-6|TRBV6-5
CASSYAKGRGYNSPLHF
TGTGCCAGCAGTTACGCGAAGGGAAGGGGTTATAATTCACCCCTCCACTTT
>TRBD1|many|TRBJ2-5|TRBV6-2/TRBV6-3
CASRGDSTETQYF
TGTGCCAGCAGGGGGGACAGCACGGAGACCCAGTACTTC
>TRBD1|many|TRBJ1-5|TRBV20-1
CSAGVTGTGSQPQHF
TGCAGTGCTGGAGTAACCGGGACAGGGAGTCAGCCCCAGCATTTT
>-|many|TRBJ2-5|TRBV2
CASAETRETQYF
TGTGCCAGCGCGGAGACGCGGGAGACCCAGTACTTC
>-|many|TRBJ2-1|TRBV3-1
CASSQAGGPNSYNEQFF
TGTGCCAGCAGCCAAGCTGGGGGGCCCAACTCCTACAATGAGCAGTTCTTC
>TRBD1|many|TRBJ2-1|TRBV5-1
CASTHTGGPYNEQFF
TGCGCCAGCACCCATACAGGGGGCCCCTACAATGAGCAGTTCTTC
>-|many|TRBJ1-2|TRBV20-1
CCARDLLMSGSNYGYTF
TGCTGCGCTAGAGATCTACTTATGTCTGGGTCAAACTATGGCTACACCTTC
>-|many|TRBJ2-1|TRBV7-7
CASSADGAGNNEQFF
TGTGCTAGCAGCGCAGACGGGGCCGGGAACAATGAGCAGTTCTTC
>TRBD1|many|TRBJ2-7|TRBV20-1
CSAREDREGSYWQYF
TGCAGTGCTAGAGAAGACAGGGAAGGGTCTTACTGGCAGTACTTC
>-|many|TRBJ2-3|TRBV5-1
CASSFVGGSTDTQYF
TGCGCCAGCAGCTTCGTGGGGGGAAGCACAGATACGCAGTATTTT
>-|few|TRBJ1-2|TRBV20-1
CSATLGLYGYTF
TGCAGTGCAACTTTGGGCCTTTATGGCTACACCTTC
>-|many|TRBJ2-7|TRBV9
CASSVDLGGEQYF
TGTGCCAGCAGCGTAGACTTGGGAGGCGAGCAGTACTTC
>-|many|TRBJ1-1|TRBV20-1
CSAYPNSNMNTEAFF
TGCAGCGCCTATCCCAATTCTAACATGAACACTGAAGCTTTCTTT
>TRBD2|many|TRBJ2-1|TRBV6-1
CASRAGGASSYNEQFF
TGTGCCAGCAGGGCCGGGGGGGCTAGCTCCTACAATGAGCAGTTCTTC
>-|many|TRBJ1-2|TRBV29-1
CSVEDRGDGYTF
TGCAGCGTTGAAGATCGTGGGGATGGCTACACCTTC
>TRBD1|-|TRBJ1-4|TRBV3-1
CASTPHRQGTENEKLFF
TGTGCCTCCACCCCGCACCGCCAGGGGACAGAAAATGAAAAACTGTTTTTT
>-|many|TRBJ1-2|TRBV5-1
CASSLNLEATYGYTF
TGCGCCAGCAGCTTGAACTTAGAGGCGACTTATGGCTACACCTTC
>TRBD1|many|TRBJ2-7|TRBV27
CASSYRQGASSYEQYF
TGTGCCAGCAGTTATCGACAGGGGGCGAGCTCCTACGAGCAGTACTTC
>TRBD1|many|TRBJ2-1|TRBV3-1
CASSQAGQGLNEQFF
TGTGCCAGCAGCCAAGCGGGACAGGGACTAAATGAGCAGTTCTTC
>-|many|TRBJ2-1|TRBV2
CASSEEWGNYNEQFF
TGTGCCAGCAGTGAAGAGTGGGGGAACTACAATGAGCAGTTCTTC
>-|-|TRBJ1-1|TRBV20-1
CGARDLGRGFTEAFF
TGCGGTGCTAGAGATCTGGGGAGGGGGTTCACTGAAGCTTTCTTT
>TRBD2|many|TRBJ2-5|TRBV5-1
CASTLGGGQETQYF
TGCGCCAGCACCCTGGGGGGGGGCCAAGAGACCCAGTACTTC
>-|many|TRBJ1-2|TRBV3-1
CASSRDIFYGYTF
TGTGCCAGCAGCCGGGACATTTTTTATGGCTACACCTTC
>-|many|TRBJ2-1|TRBV5-6
CASSLMSGEQFF
TGTGCCAGCAGCTTAATGTCTGGTGAGCAGTTCTTC
>-|many|TRBJ1-5|TRBV6-6
CASRPRGDQPQHF
TGTGCCAGCAGACCCCGGGGGGATCAGCCCCAGCATTTT
>-|many|TRBJ1-1|TRBV12-3/TRBV12-4
CASSPNSLNTEAFF
TGTGCCAGCAGTCCGAACTCATTGAACACTGAAGCTTTCTTT
>TRBD2|many|TRBJ2-3|TRBV10-3
CAISESSGGGADTQYF
TGTGCCATCAGTGAGTCAAGCGGGGGGGGAGCAGATACGCAGTATTTT
>-|many|TRBJ2-7|TRBV27
CASSLDGGSGQYF
TGTGCCAGCAGTTTAGATGGAGGGAGCGGGCAGTACTTC
>-|many|TRBJ2-1|TRBV24-1
CATSDRLDYNEQFF
TGTGCCACCAGTGACAGACTAGATTACAATGAGCAGTTCTTC
>-|many|TRBJ2-1|TRBV10-2
CASSENDWNEQFF
TGCGCCAGCAGTGAGAACGACTGGAATGAGCAGTTCTTC
>-|many|TRBJ2-1|TRBV14
CASSQDLNWAYSYNEQFF
TGTGCCAGCAGCCAAGATCTGAATTGGGCCTACTCCTACAATGAGCAGTTCTTC
>-|many|TRBJ2-7|TRBV6-5
CASSRYRDKDEQYF
TGTGCCAGCAGCCGTTACAGGGACAAGGACGAGCAGTACTTC
>-|many|TRBJ2-7|TRBV29-1
CSVALLLKTPPNEQYF
TGCAGCGTGGCCCTTTTGTTGAAGACCCCCCCCAACGAGCAGTACTTC
>-|few|TRBJ2-4|TRBV20-1
CSATRGVNEAKNIQYF
TGCAGTGCTACCCGAGGGGTTAATGAAGCCAAAAACATTCAGTACTTC